The clone carrying this TCR beta chain was observed a handful of times. Its target is not known. The germline gene is not matched at one end of the junction; a read error may be the cause. These data are taken from a study of CD8 T cells in Susac syndrome. Study-level results: The study recognized that the number of individuals in its TCR sequencing and HLA analysis was relatively small.

The CDR3 is 9 amino acids. Per the germline V gene, CDR1 is LGHNT and CDR2 is FRNRAP. TCR beta was sequenced from blood CD8+ and CD4+ T cells. The study used treatment-naive patients who had stable or active relapsing-remitting disease as multiple sclerosis controls. TEMRA cells were FACS-enriched, while CD8+ and CD4+ T cells were negatively isolated. The authors reverse transcribed roughly 0.5 to 1 ug RNA with random hexamers. Via MiXCR, TCRdb re-called the immunoSEQ multiplex PCR reads, giving one row per CDR3 protein. This table holds 150,000 to 250,000 distinct CDR3 sequences, roughly 96% found once.

Specimen: CD4+ T cells from PBMCs. This sequence originates from a human donor with multiple sclerosis. The chain links TRBV12-5 to TRBJ1-1; D gene ambiguous. The CDR3 sequence: CASGTEAFF. As DNA, the CDR3 is TGTGCCAGTGGGACTGAAGCTTTCTTT.